One sample yielded the 7 T cell receptor beta chains listed below, sequenced in a study of blood T cell repertoires in COVID-19. Data came from immunoSEQ multiplex PCR; TCRdb stores just in-frame clones and leaves some out. The sample holds about 42,000 clones, 89% seen once. The sequenced sample consisted of peripheral blood. These receptors were obtained from a human donor in a cohort sampled during active COVID-19.

The genes are TRBV30 and TRBJ2-6, with unresolved D. CDR1 and CDR2 (germline): GTSNPN, SVGIG (reference sequence). With 4 bases removed from V and 2 bases from J, the gap between germline ends came to 6 bases. The CDR3 spans 13 residues. The CDR3 bases are TGTGCCTGGACGAGTGCTGGGGCCAACGTCCTGACTTTC. It specifies CAWTSAGANVLTF.

The J gene is TRBJ2-3, the V gene TRBV6-5; TRBD2 is a possible D gene (5 bases). This CDR3 spans 15 amino acids. Germline CDR1 reads MNHEY; CDR2 reads SVGAGI. The V gene lost 3 bases and the J gene lost 2 bases, with 12 bases spanning the gap. In nucleotides, the CDR3 is TGTGCCAGCAGTTATGGACTTCCATCCACAGATACGCAGTATTTT. This encodes CASSYGLPSTDTQYF.

The rearrangement uses TRBV27 and TRBJ2-1; 7 bases fit TRBD1. The ends lost 5 bases at V and 4 bases at J; junction bases unmatched: 5. The CDR3 totals 14 residues. CDR1 MNHEY and CDR2 SMNVEV come from the germline V gene (reference sequence). The CDR3 reads CASSSGTVYNEQFF. The CDR3 DNA is TGTGCCAGCAGTAGTGGGACAGTATACAATGAGCAGTTCTTC.

This clone was counted only a few times. The chain employs TRBV7-8 and TRBJ1-2; weak D call: TRBD1 (6 bases). The germline V and J ends were trimmed by 5 bases and 7 bases, with 11 bases remaining between them. The CDR3 sequence is 12 residues long. CDR1 SGHVS and CDR2 FQNEAQ come from the germline V gene. CDR3 sequence (DNA): TGTGCCAGCAGCCGAGGGGGGGGTGGCTACACCTTC. Its translation is CASSRGGGGYTF. The full variable domain, rest sourced from reference TRBV7-8 and TRBJ1-2, is GAGVSQSPRYKVAKRGQDVALRCDPISGHVSLFWYQQALGQGPEFLTYFQNEAQLDKSGLPSDRFFAERPEGSVSTLKIQRTQQEDSAVYLCASSRGGGGYTFGSGTRLTVV.

The J gene is TRBJ2-7, the V gene TRBV5-1; D perhaps matches TRBD2 (5 bases). Trimming cost V 4 bases and J 7 bases, with 18 bases left between them. CDR1 and CDR2 from the germline V gene are SGHRS and YFSETQ. The CDR3 has 14 residues. Written as DNA, the CDR3 is TGCGCCAGCAGCCCCGGGCAGATCCCGGGGGAGCAGTACTTC. It codes for CASSPGQIPGEQYF.

V gene TRBV5-1 combines with J gene TRBJ1-3; D ambiguous. Germline loops: CDR1 SGHRS, CDR2 YFSETQ. CDR3 length: 18 amino acids. V shed 0 bases and J shed 0 bases, with 16 bases lying between them. The CDR3: CASSLDGSGSYSGNTIYF. CDR3 coding DNA: TGCGCCAGCAGCTTGGACGGGTCCGGTTCCTACTCTGGAAACACCATATATTTT.

The chain carries TRBV21-1 and TRBJ2-7; the table's D call, TRBD1, has no DNA check behind it. TRBV21-1 is flagged as a pseudogene. The CDR3 is 14 residues long. CDR3 nucleotide sequence: TGTGCCAGCAGCAACTTGACAGGAGGCTACGAGCAGTACTTC. Translation gives CASSNLTGGYEQYF.